One sample yielded the 10 T cell receptor beta chains listed below, sequenced in a study of T cell responses to AZD1222 COVID-19 vaccine. TCRdb's copy holds only in-frame clones and misses some; the assay was immunoSEQ multiplex PCR. The sample carries 100,000 to 150,000 clones, 90% recorded once. Source: peripheral blood, taken on day 0 of AZD1222 vaccination. The receptor set was obtained from an adult in good health.

This clone was counted a few times. The genes are TRBV10-1 and TRBJ2-2; 7 bases are shared with TRBD2. The V gene's germline CDR1 is WNHNN and CDR2 SYGVQD (reference sequence). The CDR3 covers 16 residues. V was pared by 9 bases and J by 5 bases, with 15 bases of the junction left unmatched. The CDR3 loop is CASRGLLLGETGELFF. CDR3 coding DNA: TGCGCCAGTAGGGGACTACTATTGGGGGAAACCGGGGAGCTGTTTTTT.

The chain couples TRBV4-1 to TRBJ1-2, with D possibly being TRBD1 (6 bases). CDR3 size: 13 residues. Germline CDR1 is MGHRA and CDR2 is YSYEKL. Trimming removed 3 bases from V and 3 bases from J, with 8 bases in between. CDR3 sequence: CASSHRTDYGYTF. CDR3 sequence (DNA): TGCGCCAGCAGCCACCGGACAGACTATGGCTACACCTTC.

The chain employs TRBV11-2 and TRBJ2-1; 13 nucleotides align to TRBD2. The ends lost 4 bases at V and 9 bases at J; junction bases unmatched: 6. Germline CDR1 is SGHAT and CDR2 is FQNNGV. The CDR3 is made up of 15 amino acids. The chain's CDR3 is CASSYRTSGSTEQFF. The CDR3 nucleotides are TGTGCCAGCAGCTACCGGACTAGCGGGAGCACTGAGCAGTTCTTC.

V is TRBV2 and J is TRBJ1-2; D is undetermined. Trimming removed 2 bases from V and 1 base from J, with 11 bases in between. Per the germline V gene, CDR1 is SNHLY and CDR2 is FYNNEI. The CDR3 consists of 15 residues. CDR3 in amino acids: CASSETSTVNYGYTF. CDR3 nucleotide sequence: TGTGCCAGCAGTGAAACCTCCACCGTTAACTATGGCTACACCTTC.

The chain is built from TRBV19 and TRBJ1-5, with D possibly matching TRBD1 (5 bases). This CDR3 is built from 14 residues. Germline lookup yields CDR1 LNHDA and CDR2 SQIVND (reference sequence). Trimming took off 8 bases at V and 0 bases at J, with 11 bases between the two ends. The CDR3, as DNA: TGTGCCAGTGCCGACGGGGGTAGCAATCAGCCCCAGCATTTT. Its protein product is CASADGGSNQPQHF.

The chain employs TRBV3-1 (or the pseudogene TRBV3-2) and TRBJ1-3; perhaps TRBD1 as D (6 bases). The CDR3 has 17 residues. The V and J ends lost 2 bases and 0 bases respectively, with 14 bases between them. CDR1 LGHDT and CDR2 YNNKEL come from the germline V gene (reference sequence). CDR3 coding DNA: TGTGCCAGCAGCCAAAGCCTAACAGGGTACTCTGGAAACACCATATATTTT. Protein: CASSQSLTGYSGNTIYF.

V is TRBV21-1 and J is TRBJ1-4. TRBV21-1 is assigned pseudogene status. The CDR3 runs 19 residues. The chain's CDR3 is CASREPPRIYSDFNEKLFF. CDR3 DNA sequence: TGTGCCAGCAGGGAGCCCCCTCGCATTTACAGCGATTTTAATGAAAAACTGTTTTTT.

The chain employs TRBV11-2 and TRBJ2-1; D is perhaps TRBD2 (5 bases). V was trimmed by 6 bases and J by 4 bases, leaving 10 bases between them. CDR1 and CDR2 from the germline V gene are SGHAT and FQNNGV. The CDR3 spans 13 residues. The CDR3: CASRVGLYNEQFF. The CDR3 nucleotides are TGTGCCAGCAGAGTCGGACTTTACAATGAGCAGTTCTTC.

The chain recombines TRBV18 with TRBJ1-4, with D possibly matching TRBD1 (6 bases). Per the germline V gene, CDR1 is KGHSH and CDR2 is LQKENI. This CDR3 has 16 residues. With 3 bases removed from V and 8 bases from J, the gap between germline ends came to 19 bases. CDR3 residues: CASSPLRAGVEEKLFF. The CDR3 DNA follows: TGTGCCAGCTCACCTTTAAGGGCAGGGGTTGAAGAAAAACTGTTTTTT.

The chain uses TRBV7-9 and TRBJ1-1; D remains unclear. V shed 2 bases and J shed 6 bases, with 7 bases lying between them. CDR3 length equals 12 residues. The germline V gene encodes CDR1 SEHNR and CDR2 FQNEAQ (reference sequence). CDR3 nucleotides: TGTGCCAGCAGCTTATATCCAGCTGAAGCTTTCTTT. Its protein is CASSLYPAEAFF. Together with reference TRBV7-9 and TRBJ1-1, the CDR3 gives the full variable domain: DTGVSQNPRHKITKRGQNVTFRCDPISEHNRLYWYRQTLGQGPEFLTYFQNEAQLEKSRLLSDRFSAERPKGSFSTLEIQRTEQGDSAMYLCASSLYPAEAFFGQGTRLTVV.